Listed below are T cell receptor beta chains from one sample, sequenced in a study of T cell repertoires in cytomegalovirus infection. TCRdb reprocessed the reads with MiXCR, giving one entry per CDR3 protein. The data contain about 98,000 distinct CDR3 sequences, approximately 15% of them singletons. The specimen was PBMCs. These TCRs come from a human donor in good health (CMV status not recorded). Some clones in this sample may be carry-over from other donors' samples. Both conserved end residues are part of each CDR3. Each record gives: D gene, V gene, J gene, clone size, CDR3 length, CDR3 protein, CDR3 DNA. D genes are given only for firm matches. Clone size is given for some rows only: seen once, a few or many times, or a class if the clone is expanded.

>.|TRBV7-8|TRBJ2-2|many|13
CASSLEYTGELFF
TGTGCCAGCAGCTTAGAGTATACCGGGGAGCTGTTTTTT
>.|TRBV3-1|TRBJ2-7|many|13
CASSQARGHEQYF
TGTGCCAGCAGCCAAGCCCGGGGTCACGAGCAGTACTTC
>.|TRBV7-2|TRBJ1-2|many|13
CASSSRQLYGYTF
TGTGCCAGCAGCTCGAGGCAGCTCTATGGCTACACCTTC
>.|TRBV12-3/TRBV12-4|TRBJ2-1|many|15
CASTLARPGYNEQFF
TGTGCCAGCACCCTAGCGCGCCCTGGATACAATGAGCAGTTCTTC
>.|TRBV12-3/TRBV12-4|TRBJ2-3|few|16
CASSLRGVQSTDTQYF
TGTGCCAGCAGTTTAAGGGGGGTCCAAAGCACAGATACGCAGTATTTT
>TRBD2|TRBV28|TRBJ2-5|.|16
CASSSPHSGGQETQYF
TGTGCCAGCAGTTCCCCCCATAGCGGGGGCCAAGAGACCCAGTACTTC
>.|TRBV19|TRBJ1-1|few|14
CASRLGQLNTEAFF
TGTGCCAGTAGACTTGGGCAGTTGAACACTGAAGCTTTCTTT
>TRBD2|TRBV12-5|TRBJ2-7|many|17
CASGLVGTSGGIYEQYF
TGTGCTAGTGGTTTGGTCGGGACTAGCGGGGGTATCTACGAGCAGTACTTC
>TRBD1|TRBV25-1|TRBJ2-3|few|15
CASSDPGQAADTQYF
TGTGCCAGCAGTGACCCCGGACAGGCGGCAGATACGCAGTATTTT
>.|TRBV18|TRBJ1-1|.|13
CASSPTEGAEAFF
TGTGCCAGCTCACCAACGGAGGGAGCTGAAGCTTTCTTT
>.|TRBV2|TRBJ2-5|.|13
CASCAQSGETQYF
TGTGCCAGCTGTGCCCAATCCGGAGAGACCCAGTACTTC
>.|TRBV6-2/TRBV6-3|TRBJ2-2|few|12
CASTRGTGELFF
TGTGCCAGCACGCGGGGCACCGGGGAGCTGTTTTTT
>.|TRBV7-2|TRBJ1-6|few|14
CASSSYSNSPPLHF
TGTGCCAGCAGCTCCTACAGTAATTCCCCACCCCTCCACTTT
>.|TRBV10-3|TRBJ2-7|.|13
CATSPGPSYEQYF
TGTGCCACCTCCCCCGGGCCCTCCTACGAGCAGTACTTC
>.|TRBV19|TRBJ1-3|few|16
CASSWYSYSSGNTIYF
TGTGCCAGTAGTTGGTACAGTTACTCCTCTGGAAACACCATATATTTT
>.|TRBV29-1|TRBJ2-5|.|12
CSVAGAQETQYF
TGCAGCGTTGCAGGGGCACAAGAGACCCAGTACTTC
>.|TRBV6-6|TRBJ1-1|few|13
CASGKHPNTEAFF
TGTGCCAGCGGAAAACACCCGAACACTGAAGCTTTCTTT
>.|TRBV7-2|TRBJ1-5|.|14
CASSFPGLNQPQHF
TGTGCCAGCAGCTTCCCTGGACTGAATCAGCCCCAGCATTTT
>TRBD1|TRBV15|TRBJ1-4|.|16
CATSRRGTGVGEKLFF
TGTGCCACCAGCAGGCGGGGGACAGGGGTGGGTGAAAAACTGTTTTTT
>TRBD2|TRBV20-1|TRBJ2-3|.|14
CSATSGAGEDTQYF
TGCAGTGCTACCAGCGGAGCGGGGGAAGATACGCAGTATTTT
>.|TRBV7-9|TRBJ2-3|.|14
CASSLASRDDTQYF
TGTGCCAGCAGCTTAGCGTCGAGAGACGATACGCAGTATTTT
>TRBD1|TRBV12-3/TRBV12-4|TRBJ1-5|few|15
CASSSPGQGGQPQHF
TGTGCCAGCAGTTCCCCGGGACAGGGGGGTCAGCCCCAGCATTTT
>.|TRBV10-3|TRBJ2-5|.|13
CAISLSAQETQYF
TGTGCCATCAGTTTATCGGCCCAAGAGACCCAGTACTTC
>TRBD2|TRBV20-1|TRBJ2-1|few|19
CSALNPGLAGGSTYNEQFF
TGCAGTGCTTTAAATCCGGGACTAGCGGGGGGCTCTACTTACAATGAGCAGTTCTTC
>.|TRBV7-2|TRBJ2-3|many|15
CASSLGAAWADTQYF
TGTGCCAGCAGCTTAGGGGCGGCGTGGGCAGATACGCAGTATTTT
>TRBD1|TRBV7-2|TRBJ1-6|many|17
CASSFAGTVKYNSPLHF
TGTGCCAGCAGCTTCGCCGGGACAGTCAAGTATAATTCACCCCTCCACTTT
>TRBD1|TRBV20-1|TRBJ1-2|.|14
CSVPDRVRNYGYTF
TGCAGTGTTCCCGACAGGGTGAGAAACTATGGCTACACCTTC
>.|TRBV7-2|TRBJ2-7|many|13
CASSLARGYEQYF
TGTGCCAGCAGCTTAGCGAGGGGCTACGAGCAGTACTTC
>TRBD2|TRBV28|TRBJ2-6|many|16
CASRIERGSGANVLTF
TGTGCCAGCAGAATTGAGCGGGGCTCTGGGGCCAACGTCCTGACTTTC
>.|TRBV24-1|TRBJ2-5|few|14
CATSSDLFQETQYF
TGTGCCACCAGTTCAGACCTGTTCCAAGAGACCCAGTACTTC
>.|TRBV12-3/TRBV12-4|TRBJ1-5|once|15
CASSFGQYGNQPQHF
TGTGCCAGCAGCTTCGGACAGTACGGGAATCAGCCCCAGCATTTT
>.|TRBV25-1|TRBJ1-2|many|15
CASRDHAQDSYGYTF
TGTGCCAGCAGAGACCACGCACAGGATTCCTATGGCTACACCTTC
>TRBD1|TRBV28|TRBJ1-5|.|20
CASSPSNTPGQSRRNQPQHF
TGTGCCAGCAGTCCATCAAATACTCCGGGACAGTCGAGACGGAATCAGCCCCAGCATTTT
>.|TRBV29-1|TRBJ1-1|few|12
CSVEVGDTEAFF
TGCAGCGTTGAAGTGGGGGACACTGAAGCTTTCTTT
>TRBD1|TRBV7-2|TRBJ2-7|many|15
CASSPRQGFSYEQYF
TGTGCCAGCAGCCCCCGACAGGGCTTCTCCTACGAGCAGTACTTC
>.|TRBV7-2|TRBJ2-7|many|13
CASSSPTSYEQYF
TGTGCCAGCAGCTCGCCCACCTCCTACGAGCAGTACTTC
>.|TRBV4-1|TRBJ1-2|.|15
CASSQDLRGDYGYTF
TGTGCCAGCAGCCAAGATCTCAGGGGCGACTATGGCTACACCTTC
>.|TRBV7-2|TRBJ1-5|few|14
CASSDGFSNQPQHF
TGTGCCAGCAGCGACGGGTTTAGCAATCAGCCCCAGCATTTT
>.|TRBV7-2|TRBJ2-1|.|11
CDSVGGIEQFF
TGTGACAGCGTCGGAGGTATTGAGCAGTTCTTC
>TRBD1|TRBV7-2|TRBJ2-7|many|16
CASSLNRGRGKYEQYF
TGTGCCAGCAGCCTGAACAGGGGGCGCGGGAAATACGAGCAGTACTTC
>.|TRBV7-9|TRBJ2-1|many|13
CASQVDSYNEQFF
TGTGCCTCCCAGGTAGACTCCTACAATGAGCAGTTCTTC
>.|TRBV12-3/TRBV12-4|TRBJ2-2|few|13
CASSFSNTGELFF
TGTGCCAGCAGTTTTTCGAACACCGGGGAGCTGTTTTTT
>.|TRBV7-2|TRBJ1-5|many|14
CASKGPGVNQPQHF
TGTGCCAGCAAGGGGCCCGGGGTCAATCAGCCCCAGCATTTT
>.|TRBV19|TRBJ2-5|.|15
CASKASPIGQETQYF
TGTGCCAGTAAGGCTAGCCCAATAGGACAAGAGACCCAGTACTTC
>.|TRBV7-2|TRBJ2-7|many|14
CASSSTGSPYEQYF
TGTGCCAGCAGCTCCACGGGGAGTCCCTACGAGCAGTACTTC
>.|TRBV7-3|TRBJ2-3|.|13
CASSPTPLGTQYF
TGTGCCAGCAGCCCTACCCCCCTGGGTACGCAGTATTTT
>TRBD2|TRBV6-1|TRBJ2-6|.|16
CASRPRGGSGANVLTF
TGTGCCAGCCGCCCACGCGGGGGGTCTGGGGCCAACGTCCTGACTTTC
>.|TRBV7-2|TRBJ2-1|many|15
CASSTRRSQRDEQFF
TGTGCCAGCAGCACCCGCCGGAGTCAACGGGATGAGCAGTTCTTC
>TRBD1|TRBV14|TRBJ2-1|.|13
CASSKDREDEQFF
TGTGCCAGCTCTAAGGACAGGGAAGATGAGCAGTTCTTC